This is a list of T cell receptor beta chains from one sample in a study of cytomegalovirus exposure and HLA in healthy donors. Data came from immunoSEQ multiplex PCR; TCRdb stores just in-frame clones and leaves some out. The table lists 100,000 or so clones, 70% to 85% of them singletons, with 9% to 12% in the top ten. Sample: PBMCs. These receptors came from a human donor in good health. Both conserved end residues are part of each CDR3. A D gene is named only where the DNA matches it firmly. The size field is filled for only some rows; it gives once, few, many or a size class.

v_gene	d_gene	abundance	j_gene	CDR3aa	CDR3nt
TRBV5-4	-	-	TRBJ2-7	CASSLQGYEQYF	TGTGCCAGCAGCCTACAGGGCTACGAGCAGTACTTC
TRBV18	TRBD2	-	TRBJ2-1	CASSATSGSGLSYNEQFF	TGTGCCAGCTCGGCAACTAGCGGGAGCGGGCTCTCCTACAATGAGCAGTTCTTC
TRBV19	TRBD1	-	TRBJ2-3	CASSISGTGALDTQYF	TGTGCCAGTAGTATCTCGGGGACAGGGGCACTGGATACGCAGTATTTT
TRBV29-1	-	-	TRBJ1-2	CSVSGSYGYTF	TGCAGCGTCTCAGGCAGCTATGGCTACACCTTC
TRBV6-5	TRBD1	-	TRBJ2-1	CASSSPRTGKGNEQFF	TGTGCCAGCAGTTCTCCCCGGACAGGGAAAGGTAATGAGCAGTTCTTC
TRBV2	-	few	TRBJ2-5	CASSPIETQYF	TGTGCCAGCAGCCCAATCGAGACCCAGTACTTC
TRBV5-5	-	-	TRBJ2-2	CASSFSTGNTGELFF	TGTGCCAGCAGCTTTAGCACGGGGAACACCGGGGAGCTGTTTTTT
TRBV29-1	-	-	TRBJ2-5	CSVERQGETQYF	TGCAGCGTTGAACGGCAGGGTGAGACCCAGTACTTC
TRBV5-1	-	-	TRBJ2-5	CASSLQGPKETQYF	TGCGCCAGCAGCTTACAGGGCCCGAAAGAGACCCAGTACTTC
TRBV5-1	-	-	TRBJ1-1	CASSLARLGATEAFF	TGCGCCAGCAGCTTGGCCCGGTTGGGGGCCACTGAAGCTTTCTTT
TRBV7-6	TRBD1	-	TRBJ2-7	CASSLEVTGAPRSEQYF	TGTGCCAGCAGCTTAGAGGTTACAGGGGCACCTCGGAGCGAGCAGTACTTC
TRBV7-2	TRBD1	-	TRBJ2-7	CASSNQPGQEGYEQYF	TGTGCCAGCAGCAACCAGCCGGGACAGGAAGGCTACGAGCAGTACTTC
TRBV9	-	-	TRBJ2-3	CASSARMDFRTDTQYF	TGTGCCAGCAGCGCACGTATGGACTTTCGCACAGATACGCAGTATTTT